This T cell receptor (beta chain) was retrieved from a study of blood T cell repertoires in COVID-19. Study as a whole: PBMCs, B-cell-depleted T cells, or T cells provided the cDNA or gDNA that made up the material.

The assay was immunoSEQ multiplex PCR, and TCRdb's table has in-frame clones only and misses some. The sample shows 150,000 to 250,000 clones, roughly 87% of them seen only once. Unmatched junction bases numbered 15, after V lost 4 bases and J lost 0 bases. Germline-derived CDR1 and CDR2 are SGHRS and YFSETQ. CDR3 length equals 19 residues. This chain connects TRBV5-1 to TRBJ1-1, with TRBD1 matching over 10 bases. Material: PBMCs or T cells enriched from blood (not recorded which). The sequence was obtained from a woman aged 25-40 years who had recovered from COVID-19. The CDR3 region has the DNA TGCGCCAGCAGCCTACGTCCCGGGACAGGGGCGGAGATGAACACTGAAGCTTTCTTT. As protein: CASSLRPGTGAEMNTEAFF.